Ten or more counts support the clone carrying this T cell receptor beta chain. Its antigen remains unidentified. The CDR3 runs 13 residues. Germline CDR1 reads SGHAT; CDR2 reads FQNNGV. The V and J ends lost 3 bases and 9 bases respectively, with 12 bases between them. These data come from a study of T cells in Graves' hyperthyroidism and ophthalmopathy. Whole-study results and caveats: Ophthalmopathy prediction by the model preceded onset by a median approximately 6.1 months.

RNA transcripts served as the template for amplifying TCR beta CDR3 regions. First-round RT-PCR with HTBI primers amplified the TCR CDR3 region. TCRdb recomputed calls from the multiplex PCR reads with MiXCR, one row per CDR3 protein. The sample has some 760,000 distinct CDR3 sequences, 14% seen once; the top ten hold approximately 10%. What was sequenced was blood. The TCR sequence derives from a woman aged 18-29 years with Graves' hyperthyroidism. The gene calls are TRBV11-2 and TRBJ2-1, with no clear D. DNA for the CDR3: TGTGCCAGCAGCTTGTATCGCCTCGGTGAGCAGTTCTTC. Amino acid sequence: CASSLYRLGEQFF.